This T cell receptor (beta chain) was retrieved from a study of follicular helper T cells after annual influenza vaccination. Libraries were prepared by immunoSEQ multiplex PCR; TCRdb keeps only in-frame clonotypes and omits some of them. The sample consists of approximately 880 clones, about three quarters of them appearing once. The CDR3 totals 15 residues. The V gene's germline CDR1 is SGHRS and CDR2 YFSETQ. V shed 4 bases, J shed 4 bases, and the junction held 9 bases outside the gene matches. There are a few counts of this clone. Specified time point: 2015-2016 season, pre-vaccination. The specimen was CXCR5+ CD38+ circulating T follicular helper cells from blood, collected on the day of influenza vaccination. The sample's subset: circulating Tfh, non-naive CD4+CXCR5+PD-1+ (ICOS+CD38+ or ICOS-CD38-). This sequence joins TRBV5-1 and TRBJ2-7; 9 positions agree with TRBD1. This TCR was recovered from an adult who received the influenza vaccine. In DNA form, the CDR3 reads TGCGCCAGCAGCATTGGGACAGGGACCGTTTACGAGCAGTACTTC. Amino acids: CASSIGTGTVYEQYF.